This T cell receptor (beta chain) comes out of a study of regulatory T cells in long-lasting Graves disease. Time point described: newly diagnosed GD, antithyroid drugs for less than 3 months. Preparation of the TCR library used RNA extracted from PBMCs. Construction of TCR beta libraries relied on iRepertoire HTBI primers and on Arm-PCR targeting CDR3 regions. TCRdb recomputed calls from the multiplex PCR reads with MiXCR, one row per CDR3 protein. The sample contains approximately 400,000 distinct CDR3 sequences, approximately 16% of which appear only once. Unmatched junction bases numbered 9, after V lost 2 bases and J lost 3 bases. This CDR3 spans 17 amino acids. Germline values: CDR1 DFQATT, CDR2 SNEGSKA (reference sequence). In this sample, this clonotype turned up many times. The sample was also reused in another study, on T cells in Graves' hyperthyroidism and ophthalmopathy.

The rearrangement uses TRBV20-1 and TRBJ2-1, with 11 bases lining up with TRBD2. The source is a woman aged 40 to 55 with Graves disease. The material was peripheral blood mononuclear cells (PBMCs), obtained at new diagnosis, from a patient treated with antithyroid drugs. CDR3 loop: CSARSMTGTSGYNEQFF. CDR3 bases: TGCAGTGCTAGATCTATGACAGGGACTAGCGGCTACAATGAGCAGTTCTTC.